This T cell receptor (beta chain) was obtained from a study of cytomegalovirus exposure and HLA in healthy donors. This table comes from immunoSEQ multiplex PCR, and its TCRdb copy is limited to in-frame clones, with some not included. The data contain 300,000 to 450,000 clones, just over 85% of them singletons. Losses at the gene ends were 4 bases for V and 10 bases for J; bases not matched to a gene: 9. The CDR3 runs to 14 residues. CDR1 is SGHRS and CDR2 is YFSETQ in the germline V gene. The sample consisted of PBMCs. The receptor comes from a woman in her late teens or twenties in good health and CMV-seronegative. The chain links TRBV5-1 to TRBJ2-1, with 9 bases that match TRBD2. CDR3 in amino acids: CASSLWRGGSEQFF. CDR3 coding DNA: TGCGCCAGCAGCCTCTGGCGGGGGGGCTCAGAGCAGTTCTTC.